This T cell receptor (beta chain) emerged from a study of cytomegalovirus exposure and HLA in healthy donors. About this clone itself: Its antigen is undetermined.

Findings of the study overall: Presence/absence comparisons presumed near-even sequencing depth among donors.

Between the trimmed V and J ends, which lost 4 bases and 4 bases, there was a span of 15 bases. The germline gives CDR1 SGDLS, CDR2 YYNGEE. The CDR3 is 14 amino acids. The PCR had 60 Vbeta and 13 Jbeta primers. Profiling relied on immunoSEQ multiplex PCR, and the TCRdb table lists in-frame clones only, not all of them. The table records 150,000 to 200,000 clones, around 80% of them present only once. The V call is TRBV9, the J call TRBJ2-7; the D gene is possibly TRBD2 (6 bases). Sequencing used PBMCs. This TCR came from a male donor in good health and CMV-seronegative. The CDR3: CASSPGRAGYEQYF. DNA for the CDR3: TGTGCCAGCAGCCCAGGACGGGCGGGGTACGAGCAGTACTTC.